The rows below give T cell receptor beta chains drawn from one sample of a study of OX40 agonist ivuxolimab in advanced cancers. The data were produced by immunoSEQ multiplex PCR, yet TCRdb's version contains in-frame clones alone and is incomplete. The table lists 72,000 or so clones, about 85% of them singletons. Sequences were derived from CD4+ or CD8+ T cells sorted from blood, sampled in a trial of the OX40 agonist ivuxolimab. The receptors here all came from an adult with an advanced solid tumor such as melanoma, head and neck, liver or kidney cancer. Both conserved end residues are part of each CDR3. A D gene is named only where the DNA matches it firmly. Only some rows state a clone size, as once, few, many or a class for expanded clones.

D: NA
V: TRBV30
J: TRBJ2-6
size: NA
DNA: TGTGCCTGGATGTTTTGGAGCTCTGGGGCCAACGTCCTGACTTTC
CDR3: CAWMFWSSGANVLTF

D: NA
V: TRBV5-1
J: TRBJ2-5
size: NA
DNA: TGCGCCAGCAGCTTGGGGCAGGTGGGTCAAGAGACCCAGTACTTC
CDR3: CASSLGQVGQETQYF

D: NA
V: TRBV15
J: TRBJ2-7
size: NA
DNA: TGTGCCACCAGCAGAGGACGTGGCCCAGGGTCGTCCTACGAGCAGTACTTC
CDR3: CATSRGRGPGSSYEQYF

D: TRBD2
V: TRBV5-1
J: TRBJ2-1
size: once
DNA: TGCGCCCGCAGCTTGGGGGGGGGACCCGCTGGGGCTAATTTAAGGGCCATCTCCTACAATGAGCAGTTCTTC
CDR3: CARSLGGGPAGANLRAISYNEQFF

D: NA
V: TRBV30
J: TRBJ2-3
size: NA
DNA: TGTGCCTGGAGCGCGGCAATCGAGCCCGCGCAGTATTTT
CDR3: CAWSAAIEPAQYF

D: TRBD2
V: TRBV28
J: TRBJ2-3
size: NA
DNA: TGTGCCAGCAGCCCGTCCGGGGGGAATACGCAGTATTTT
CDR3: CASSPSGGNTQYF

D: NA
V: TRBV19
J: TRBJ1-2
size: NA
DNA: TGTGCCAGTAGTAATATGGGGCAAGGCTACACCTTC
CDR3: CASSNMGQGYTF

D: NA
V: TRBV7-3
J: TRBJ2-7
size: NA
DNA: TGTGCCAGCAGCTTGGGTCGGTCCTACGAGCAGTACTTC
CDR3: CASSLGRSYEQYF

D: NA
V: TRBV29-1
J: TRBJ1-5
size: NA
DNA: TGCAGCGTTGTTGAAGGGAGAGGGGATCAGCCCCAGCATTTT
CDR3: CSVVEGRGDQPQHF

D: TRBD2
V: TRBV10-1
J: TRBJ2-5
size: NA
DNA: TGCGCCAGCAGTGAGAAGACTAGCTTGAGGATGGGGACCCAGTACTTC
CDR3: CASSEKTSLRMGTQYF

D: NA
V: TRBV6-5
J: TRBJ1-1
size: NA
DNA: TGTGCCAGTACAGGAGACCTGAACACTGAAGCTTTCTTT
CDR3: CASTGDLNTEAFF

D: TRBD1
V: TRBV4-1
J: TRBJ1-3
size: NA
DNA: TGCGCCAGCAGCCGCCTGGTGACAGGGGAAGGCAACACCATATATTTT
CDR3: CASSRLVTGEGNTIYF

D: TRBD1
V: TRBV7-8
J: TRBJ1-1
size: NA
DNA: TGTGCCAGCAGCTACCGGGACAGAGTTAACACTGAAGCTTTCTTT
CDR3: CASSYRDRVNTEAFF

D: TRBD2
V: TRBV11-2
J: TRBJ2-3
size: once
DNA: TGTGCCAGCAGCTTAGTGACTAGCGATTATCGGGATACGCAGTATTTT
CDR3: CASSLVTSDYRDTQYF

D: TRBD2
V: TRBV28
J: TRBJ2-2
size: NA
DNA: TGTGCCAGCAGAACAGGGACGGGGAGCGGGAGATTAACCGGGGAGCTGTTTTTT
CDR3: CASRTGTGSGRLTGELFF

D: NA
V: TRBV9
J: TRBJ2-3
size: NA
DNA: TGTGCCAGCAGCTCACGGGACGAGACGGCGGATACGCAGTATTTT
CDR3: CASSSRDETADTQYF

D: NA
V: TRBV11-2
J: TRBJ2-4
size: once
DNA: TGTGCCAGCAGCCTAATCGGGACTCTTGAAAACATTCAGTACTTC
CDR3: CASSLIGTLENIQYF

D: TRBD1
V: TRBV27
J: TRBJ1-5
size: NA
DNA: TGTGCCAGCCGGGACAGGAGGATTTCTGGCAATCAGCCCCAGCATTTT
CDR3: CASRDRRISGNQPQHF

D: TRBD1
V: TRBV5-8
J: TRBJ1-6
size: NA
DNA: TGTGCCAGCAGCGTCGGGACAGGGTACAATTCACCCCTCCACTTT
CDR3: CASSVGTGYNSPLHF

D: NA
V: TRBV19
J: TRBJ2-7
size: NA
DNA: TGTGCCAGTAGTATTCAGGCAGGGCCCACCTACGAGCAGTACTTC
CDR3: CASSIQAGPTYEQYF

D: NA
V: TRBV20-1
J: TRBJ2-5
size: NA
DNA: TGCAGTCGGCAGGGGCAAGAGACCCAGTACTTC
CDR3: CSRQGQETQYF

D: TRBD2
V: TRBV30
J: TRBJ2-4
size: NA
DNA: TGTGCCTGGGCACGGGGGGAACTAGCCAAAAACATTCAGTACTTC
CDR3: CAWARGELAKNIQYF

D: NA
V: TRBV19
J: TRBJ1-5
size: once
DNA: TGTGCCAGTAGTATAGAACAGAACAGGTACAATCAGCCCCAGCATTTT
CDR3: CASSIEQNRYNQPQHF

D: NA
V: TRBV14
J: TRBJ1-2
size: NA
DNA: TGTGCCAGCAGCGCACAGGGCATCTATGGCTACACCTTC
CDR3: CASSAQGIYGYTF

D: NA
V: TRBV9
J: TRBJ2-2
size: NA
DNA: TGTGCCAGCAGCGGCGTACTCCAGGGAGGGGAGCTGTTTTTT
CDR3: CASSGVLQGGELFF

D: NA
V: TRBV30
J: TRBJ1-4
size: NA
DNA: TGTGCCTGGACGGCAGGGAGGTCTGGAAAACTGTTTTTT
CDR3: CAWTAGRSGKLFF

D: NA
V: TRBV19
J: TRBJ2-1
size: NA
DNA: TGTGCCAGTAGTATGGACAGACCCACGAACAATGAGCAGTTCTTC
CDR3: CASSMDRPTNNEQFF

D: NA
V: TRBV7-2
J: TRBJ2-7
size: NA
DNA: TGTGCCAGCAGCTTGGGAGGACCCTACGAGCAGTACTTC
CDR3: CASSLGGPYEQYF

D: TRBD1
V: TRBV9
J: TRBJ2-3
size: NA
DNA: TGTGCCAGCAGCGTTAACAGGGGGCAGAGCACAGATACGCAGTATTTT
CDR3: CASSVNRGQSTDTQYF

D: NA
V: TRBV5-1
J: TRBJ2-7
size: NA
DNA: TGCGCCAGCAGCATCCGCGGGGAAGCACCCTACGAGCAGTACTTC
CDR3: CASSIRGEAPYEQYF

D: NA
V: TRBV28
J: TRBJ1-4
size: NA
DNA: TGTGCCAGCAGTTTAGCAGGACGGGGTCCAACTAATGAAAAACTGTTTTTT
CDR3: CASSLAGRGPTNEKLFF

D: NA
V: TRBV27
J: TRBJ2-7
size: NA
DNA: TGTGCCAGCATGGGAGGCGGGATCCCAACGGAGCAGTACTTC
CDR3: CASMGGGIPTEQYF

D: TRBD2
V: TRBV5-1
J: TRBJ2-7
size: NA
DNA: TGCGCCAGCAGCTTGGCAATGCCGGGACTAGCGGGAGACAACTCCTACGAGCAGTACTTC
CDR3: CASSLAMPGLAGDNSYEQYF

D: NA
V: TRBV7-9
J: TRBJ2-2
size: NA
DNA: TGTGCCAGCAGCCCGTGGAACACCGGGGAGCTGTTTTTT
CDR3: CASSPWNTGELFF

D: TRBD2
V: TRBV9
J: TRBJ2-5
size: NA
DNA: TGTGCCAGCAGCCGGGGACTAGCGGGGGGGCCCCAGTTGACCCAGTACTTC
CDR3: CASSRGLAGGPQLTQYF

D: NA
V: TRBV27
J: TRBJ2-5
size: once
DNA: TGTGCCAGACGGACTACCCAAGAGACCCAGTACTTC
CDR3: CARRTTQETQYF

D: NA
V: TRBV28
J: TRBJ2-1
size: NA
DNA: TGTGCCAGCAGCAGGGGTACGTTCACCTACAATGAGCAGTTCTTC
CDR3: CASSRGTFTYNEQFF

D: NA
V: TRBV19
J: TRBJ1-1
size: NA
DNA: TGTGCCAGTAGTATAGAGGCCCGTTTTGAAGCTTTCTTT
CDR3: CASSIEARFEAFF

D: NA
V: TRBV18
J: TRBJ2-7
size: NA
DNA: TGTGCCAGCTCAAAACGACAGCAATCCTACGAGCAGTACTTC
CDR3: CASSKRQQSYEQYF

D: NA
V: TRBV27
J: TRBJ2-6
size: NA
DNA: TGTGCCAGCACCTCTAGGGGGGCTGGGGCCAACGTCCTGACTTTC
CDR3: CASTSRGAGANVLTF

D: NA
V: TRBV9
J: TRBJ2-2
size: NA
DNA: TGTGCCAGCAGCGTGTACACCGGGGAGCTGTTTTTT
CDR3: CASSVYTGELFF

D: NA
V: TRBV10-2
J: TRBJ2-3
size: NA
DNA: TGCGCCAGCAGAGGGTGGTCTAGCAGGTCAGATACGCAGTATTTT
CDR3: CASRGWSSRSDTQYF

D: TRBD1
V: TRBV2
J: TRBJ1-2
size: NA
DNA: TGTGCCAGCAGTGAGGACAGGGATGGCTACACCTTC
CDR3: CASSEDRDGYTF

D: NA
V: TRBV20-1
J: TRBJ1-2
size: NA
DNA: TGCGTAGCGACTTTCCTTGGGGGCTACACCTTC
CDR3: CVATFLGGYTF

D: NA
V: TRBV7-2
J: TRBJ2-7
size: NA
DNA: TGTGCCAGCAGCCAACCCGGGAGAGCGATCTACGAGCAGTACTTC
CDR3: CASSQPGRAIYEQYF

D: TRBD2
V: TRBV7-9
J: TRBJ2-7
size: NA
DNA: TGTGCCAGCAGTCCCGGCGGGGGAGGCGAGCAGTACTTC
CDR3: CASSPGGGGEQYF

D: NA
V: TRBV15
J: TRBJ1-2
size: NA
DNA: TGTGCCACCAGCAGAGGTCCAAACGATGGCTACACCTTC
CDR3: CATSRGPNDGYTF

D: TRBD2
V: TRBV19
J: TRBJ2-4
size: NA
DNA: TGTGCCAGTACCGCTAGCGGAAATGGACTCTTCCCAGCCAAAAACATTCAGTACTTC
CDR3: CASTASGNGLFPAKNIQYF

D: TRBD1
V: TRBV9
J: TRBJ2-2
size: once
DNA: TGTGCCAGCACCACAGGGGGCGGCTATGTCGGGGAGCTGTTTTTT
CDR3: CASTTGGGYVGELFF

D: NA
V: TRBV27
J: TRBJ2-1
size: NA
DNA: TGTGCCAGCACCCGGGCTTATCCTACGAATGAGCAGTTCTTC
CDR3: CASTRAYPTNEQFF

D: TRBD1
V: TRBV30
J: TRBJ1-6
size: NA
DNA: TGTGCCTGGAGTCCCGGGACAGGTTCGGCACCCCTCCACTTT
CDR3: CAWSPGTGSAPLHF

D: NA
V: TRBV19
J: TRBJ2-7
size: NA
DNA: TGTGCCAGTAGTAAGACGGACAGCCACTACGAGCAGTACTTC
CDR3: CASSKTDSHYEQYF

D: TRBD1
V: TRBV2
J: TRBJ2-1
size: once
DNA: TGTGCCACTACGGGACAGGGGGCCGTCGTGCAGTTCTTC
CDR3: CATTGQGAVVQFF

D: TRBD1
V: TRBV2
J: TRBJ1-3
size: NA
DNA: TGTGCCAGCAGTGGGGGACAGGGAATTGGAAACACCATATATTTT
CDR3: CASSGGQGIGNTIYF

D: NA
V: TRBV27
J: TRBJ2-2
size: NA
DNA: TGTGCCAGCAGTTTATCACCGGGACGGGGACGAGTCACCGGGGAGCTGTTTTTT
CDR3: CASSLSPGRGRVTGELFF

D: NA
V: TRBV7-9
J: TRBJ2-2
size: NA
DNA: TGTGCCAGCAGCCGGACGGAGAACACCGGGGAGCTGTTTTTT
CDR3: CASSRTENTGELFF